The 2 T cell receptor beta chains below come from one sample, sequenced in a study of cytomegalovirus exposure and HLA in healthy donors. The PCR made use of 60 Vbeta and 13 Jbeta primers. Only in-frame clones appear in the TCRdb table, and some are missing; sequencing was by immunoSEQ multiplex PCR. The table records about 250,000 clones, about 93% of them present only once. Sequences were obtained from PBMCs. These receptors all come from a girl between 2 and 10 years old in good health and CMV-seronegative.

The chain employs TRBV10-1 and TRBJ2-3; TRBD2 matches 10 bases. Germline CDR1 is WNHNN and CDR2 is SYGVQD (reference sequence). The CDR3 length is 15 residues. V lost 3 bases to trimming and J lost 2 bases; unmatched junction nucleotides: 2. CDR3 coding DNA: TGCGCCAGCAGTGAACTAGCGGGGTCCACAGATACGCAGTATTTT. Translated, it gives CASSELAGSTDTQYF.

The V gene is TRBV30, the J gene TRBJ2-1; TRBD2 matches 11 bases. CDR3 length: 16 amino acids. Looked up from germline, CDR1 is GTSNPN and CDR2 is SVGIG (reference sequence). The V segment lost 0 bases and the J segment 8 bases; nucleotides outside the gene matches: 9. The CDR3 DNA follows: TGTGCCTGGAGTGTAAATTCGGGACTAGCGGATCATGAGCAGTTCTTC. It is translated as CAWSVNSGLADHEQFF.